The 14 T cell receptor beta chains reported below all come from one sample, sequenced in a study of T cell repertoires in cytomegalovirus infection. One entry per CDR3 protein, called by TCRdb with MiXCR from the reads. The sample records hundreds of thousands of distinct CDR3 sequences, approximately 30% being singletons. These TCRs are of unknown antigen specificity. Sample: cultured CD8+ T cells from PBMCs, taken from culture after CMV antigen stimulation. The receptors here all came from a human donor in good health (CMV status not recorded). Some clones in this sample may be carry-over from other donors' samples.

Notes on this clonotype: A much more abundant neighbour one base away suggests this may be a read error. V is TRBV12-3 or TRBV12-4 and J is TRBJ1-6, with no clear D. This CDR3 spans 15 amino acids. The CDR3 DNA sequence: TGTGCCAGCAGTTTCTTGAGTACGGGGAATTCATCCCTCCACTTT. Translated: CASSFLSTGNSSLHF.

This clonotype has a handful of counts. The genes are TRBV5-1 and TRBJ2-4; D ambiguous. V lost 1 base, J lost 5 bases, and 7 bases lay in between. This CDR3 contains 13 residues. Germline CDR1 is SGHRS and CDR2 is YFSETQ. The CDR3 region has the DNA TGCGCCAGCAGCTTGAACACCCAAAACATTCAGTACTTC. This codes for CASSLNTQNIQYF. The complete variable domain, with remaining parts taken from reference TRBV5-1 and TRBJ2-4, reads KAGVTQTPRYLIKTRGQQVTLSCSPISGHRSVSWYQQTPGQGLQFLFEYFSETQRNKGNFPGRFSGRQFSNSRSEMNVSTLELGDSALYLCASSLNTQNIQYFGAGTRLSVL.

This clonotype was observed a handful of times. The chain carries TRBV12-3 or TRBV12-4 and TRBJ1-2; D might be TRBD1 (5 bases). This CDR3 is 18 amino acids long. Trimming pared 4 bases from V and 5 bases from J, leaving 26 bases between. In DNA form, the CDR3 reads TGTGCCAGCAGTTCCACCCCCGGCGGTAAGACGCCAGGGTATGGCTACACCTTC. It encodes CASSSTPGGKTPGYGYTF.

This chain uses TRBV7-9 with TRBJ1-1; possible D gene TRBD1, 6 bases. The germline gives CDR1 SEHNR, CDR2 FQNEAQ (reference sequence). Trimming left V 5 bases short and J 0 bases short, with 13 bases between. The CDR3 contains 15 residues. CDR3 nucleotide sequence: TGTGCCAGCAGCCCTCGACAGGACGTGAACACTGAAGCTTTCTTT. Residues: CASSPRQDVNTEAFF.

The chain recombines TRBV6-4 with TRBJ2-7; 10 bases agree with TRBD2. CDR1 and CDR2 from the germline V gene are MRHNA and SNTAGT. J lost 2 bases, V lost 5 bases, and 6 bases had no gene match. CDR3 length: 15 residues. In nucleotides, the CDR3 is TGTGCCAGCAGTCCCGGGACTAGCGAGCCCTACGAGCAGTACTTC. It translates to CASSPGTSEPYEQYF.

V and J are TRBV27 and TRBJ1-6; D gene uncertain. CDR3 length: 15 amino acids. Per the germline V gene, CDR1 is MNHEY and CDR2 is SMNVEV (reference sequence). Trimming took off 5 bases at V and 4 bases at J, with 12 bases between the two ends. The CDR3 DNA reads as TGTGCCAGCAGTCCGGTCGAGGGTTATAATTCACCCCTCCACTTT. It yields the protein CASSPVEGYNSPLHF.

V usage is TRBV2 and J usage is TRBJ2-5; D uncertain. Germline values: CDR1 SNHLY, CDR2 FYNNEI. Trimming cost V 4 bases and J 1 base, with 7 bases left between them. CDR3 size: 13 residues. The CDR3 reads CASSVWAQETQYF. The CDR3 DNA follows: TGTGCCAGCAGTGTGTGGGCCCAAGAGACCCAGTACTTC.

This clonotype was picked up a small number of times. V and J are TRBV6-1 and TRBJ1-2, with D possibly matching TRBD1 (5 bases). CDR3 size: 11 residues. CDR1 is MNHNS and CDR2 is SASEGT in the germline V gene. Deletions cut 3 bases from V and 8 bases from J, with 7 bases between. DNA for the CDR3: TGTGCCAGCAGTGAGGGACGAGGCTACACCTTC. Translated: CASSEGRGYTF.

This clonotype was counted a few times. For the CDR3, the DNA is TGCGCCAGCAGCCAATCCAGGGTAGATACGCAGTATTTT. Translating it yields CASSQSRVDTQYF. The chain is built from TRBV4-3 and TRBJ2-3; TRBD1 is a possible D gene (5 bases). The CDR3 has 13 residues. The germline V gene encodes CDR1 LGHNA and CDR2 YSLEER. The V and J ends lost 2 bases and 5 bases respectively, with 8 bases between them.

The CDR3 here is CAISEPGGTGANVLTF. CDR3 DNA: TGTGCCATCAGTGAACCCGGGGGAACTGGGGCCAACGTCCTGACTTTC. The chain uses TRBV10-3 and TRBJ2-6, with D perhaps matching TRBD2 (6 bases). Per the germline V gene, CDR1 is ENHRY and CDR2 is SYGVKD. The CDR3 totals 16 residues. The V and J ends lost 3 bases and 2 bases respectively, with 11 bases between them.

CDR3 sequence: CSVGDREVSGANVLTF. The CDR3 DNA follows: TGCAGCGTCGGGGACAGGGAAGTCTCTGGGGCCAACGTCCTGACTTTC. The chain links TRBV29-1 to TRBJ2-6; 9 nucleotides line up with TRBD1. In germline, CDR1 is SQVTM, CDR2 ANQGSEA. The V segment lost 6 bases and the J segment 0 bases; nucleotides outside the gene matches: 6. This CDR3 spans 16 amino acids.

This sequence joins TRBV13 and TRBJ2-1; D assignment may be TRBD1 or TRBD2 (5 bases each). In germline, CDR1 is PRHDT, CDR2 FYEKMQ (reference sequence). This CDR3 comprises 16 residues. V shed 5 bases and J shed 2 bases, with 16 bases lying between them. CDR3 nucleotide sequence: TGTGCCAGCAGCGACCCCGGCGAGGGGCCCTACAATGAGCAGTTCTTC. The encoded protein is CASSDPGEGPYNEQFF.

The rearrangement links TRBV7-6 to TRBJ2-5; TRBD2 is a possible D gene (6 bases). V was cut by 1 base and J by 2 bases, with 23 bases left in between. CDR3 length: 19 amino acids. Germline V gene data show CDR1 as SGHVS and CDR2 as FNYEAQ. CDR3 in DNA: TGTGCCAGCAGCTTAGACACTGAATATGGGACTTTAAATCAAGAGACCCAGTACTTC. This codes for CASSLDTEYGTLNQETQYF.

This clonotype was seen repeatedly, ten times or more. This sequence joins TRBV7-6 and TRBJ2-1; unclear D gene. From germline, CDR1 is SGHVS and CDR2 FNYEAQ. V dropped 2 bases and J dropped 8 bases, with 22 bases sitting between them. The CDR3 is made up of 17 amino acids. The CDR3 sequence: CASSLISGGPAVDEQFF. The CDR3 nucleotides read TGTGCCAGCAGCTTAATCTCTGGTGGCCCGGCGGTCGATGAGCAGTTCTTC.